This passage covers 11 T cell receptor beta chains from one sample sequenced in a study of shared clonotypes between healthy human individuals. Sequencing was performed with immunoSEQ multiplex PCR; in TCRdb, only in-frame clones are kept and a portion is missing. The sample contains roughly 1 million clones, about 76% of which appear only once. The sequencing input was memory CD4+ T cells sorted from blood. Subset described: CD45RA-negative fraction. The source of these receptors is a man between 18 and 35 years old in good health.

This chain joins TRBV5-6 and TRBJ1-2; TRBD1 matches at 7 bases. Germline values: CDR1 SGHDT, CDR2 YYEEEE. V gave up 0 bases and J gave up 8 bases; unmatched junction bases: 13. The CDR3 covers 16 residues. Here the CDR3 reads CASSLVRTEGASGYTF. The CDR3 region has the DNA TGTGCCAGCAGCTTGGTTCGTACAGAGGGGGCGAGCGGCTACACCTTC. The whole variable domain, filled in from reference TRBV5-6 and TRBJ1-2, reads DAGVTQSPTHLIKTRGQQVTLRCSPKSGHDTVSWYQQALGQGPQFIFQYYEEEERQRGNFPDRFSGHQFPNYSSELNVNALLLGDSALYLCASSLVRTEGASGYTFGSGTRLTVV.

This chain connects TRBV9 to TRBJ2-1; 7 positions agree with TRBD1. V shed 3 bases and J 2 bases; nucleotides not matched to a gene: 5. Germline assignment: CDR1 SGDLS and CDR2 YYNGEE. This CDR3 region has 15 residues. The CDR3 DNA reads TGTGCCAGCAGCGCCGAAGGGGGCCCCTACAATGAGCAGTTCTTC. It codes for CASSAEGGPYNEQFF. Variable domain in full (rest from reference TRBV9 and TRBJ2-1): DSGVTQTPKHLITATGQRVTLRCSPRSGDLSVYWYQQSLDQGLQFLIQYYNGEERAKGNILERFSAQQFPDLHSELNLSSLELGDSALYFCASSAEGGPYNEQFFGPGTRLTVL.

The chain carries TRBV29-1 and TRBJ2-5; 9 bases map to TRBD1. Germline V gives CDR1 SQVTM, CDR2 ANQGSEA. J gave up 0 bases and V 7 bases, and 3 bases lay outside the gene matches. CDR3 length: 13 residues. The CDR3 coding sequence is TGCAGCGCGGACAGGGGAAACCAAGAGACCCAGTACTTC. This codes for CSADRGNQETQYF.

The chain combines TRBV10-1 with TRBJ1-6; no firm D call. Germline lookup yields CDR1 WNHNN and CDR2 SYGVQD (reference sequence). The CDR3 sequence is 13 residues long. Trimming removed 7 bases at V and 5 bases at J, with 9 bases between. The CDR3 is CASNRVHNSPLHF. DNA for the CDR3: TGCGCCAGCAACCGGGTCCATAATTCACCCCTCCACTTT.

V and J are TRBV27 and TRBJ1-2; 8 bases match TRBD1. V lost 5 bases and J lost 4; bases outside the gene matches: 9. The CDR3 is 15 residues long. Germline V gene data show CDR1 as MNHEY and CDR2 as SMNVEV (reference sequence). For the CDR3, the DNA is TGTGCCAGCAGTCGAGGACAGGGAGAAGGCTATGGCTACACCTTC. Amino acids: CASSRGQGEGYGYTF.

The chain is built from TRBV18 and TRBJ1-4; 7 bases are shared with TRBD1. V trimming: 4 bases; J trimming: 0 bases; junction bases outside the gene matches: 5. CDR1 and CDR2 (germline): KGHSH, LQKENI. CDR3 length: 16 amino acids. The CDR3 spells CASSRTGGATNEKLFF. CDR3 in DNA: TGTGCCAGCTCACGGACAGGCGGAGCAACTAATGAAAAACTGTTTTTT.

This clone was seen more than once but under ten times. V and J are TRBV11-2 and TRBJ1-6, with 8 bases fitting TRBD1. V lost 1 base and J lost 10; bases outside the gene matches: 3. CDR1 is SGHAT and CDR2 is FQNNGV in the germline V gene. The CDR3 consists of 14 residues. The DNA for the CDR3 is TGTGCCAGCAGCTTAGGCAGGGGGCGCTCACCCCTCCACTTT. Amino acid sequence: CASSLGRGRSPLHF.

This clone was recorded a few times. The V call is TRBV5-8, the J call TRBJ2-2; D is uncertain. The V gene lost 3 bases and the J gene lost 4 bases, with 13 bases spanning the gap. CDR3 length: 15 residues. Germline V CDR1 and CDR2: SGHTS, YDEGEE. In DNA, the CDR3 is TGTGCCAGCAGCTCGGGCCAGACCCTCACCGGGGAGCTGTTTTTT. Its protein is CASSSGQTLTGELFF.

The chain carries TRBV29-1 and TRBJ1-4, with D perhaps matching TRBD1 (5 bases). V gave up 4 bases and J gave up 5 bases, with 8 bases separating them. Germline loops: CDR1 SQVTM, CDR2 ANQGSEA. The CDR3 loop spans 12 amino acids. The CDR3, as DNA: TGCAGCGTTGCGGGGCCCAATGAAAAACTGTTTTTT. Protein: CSVAGPNEKLFF. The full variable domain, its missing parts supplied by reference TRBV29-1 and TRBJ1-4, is SAVISQKPSRDICQRGTSLTIQCQVDSQVTMMFWYRQQPGQSLTLIATANQGSEATYESGFVIDKFPISRPNLTFSTLTVSNMSPEDSSIYLCSVAGPNEKLFFGSGTQLSVL.

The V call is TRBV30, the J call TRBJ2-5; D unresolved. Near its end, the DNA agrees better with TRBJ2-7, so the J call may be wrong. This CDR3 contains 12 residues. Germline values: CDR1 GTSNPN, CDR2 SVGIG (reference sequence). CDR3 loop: CAWSRVGPEQYF. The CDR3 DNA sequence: TGTGCCTGGAGTCGAGTAGGGCCCGAGCAGTACTTC.

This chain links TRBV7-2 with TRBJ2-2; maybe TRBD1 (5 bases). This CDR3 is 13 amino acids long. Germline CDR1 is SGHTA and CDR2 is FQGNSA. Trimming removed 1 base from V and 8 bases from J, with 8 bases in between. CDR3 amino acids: CASSLDRMGELFF. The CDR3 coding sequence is TGTGCCAGCAGCTTAGACAGGATGGGGGAGCTGTTTTTT.